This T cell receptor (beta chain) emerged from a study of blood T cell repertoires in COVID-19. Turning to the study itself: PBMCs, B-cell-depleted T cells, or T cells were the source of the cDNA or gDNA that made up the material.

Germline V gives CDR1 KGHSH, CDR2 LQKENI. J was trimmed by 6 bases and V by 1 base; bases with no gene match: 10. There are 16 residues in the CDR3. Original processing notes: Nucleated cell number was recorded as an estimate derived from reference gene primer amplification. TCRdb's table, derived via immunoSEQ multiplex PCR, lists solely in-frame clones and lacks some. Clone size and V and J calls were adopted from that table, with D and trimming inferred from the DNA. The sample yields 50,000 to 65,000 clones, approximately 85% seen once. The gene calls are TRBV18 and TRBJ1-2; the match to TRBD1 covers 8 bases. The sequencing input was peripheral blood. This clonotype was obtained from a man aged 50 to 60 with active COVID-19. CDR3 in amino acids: CASSPLGGRGLDGYTF. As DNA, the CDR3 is TGTGCCAGCTCACCACTTGGGGGCAGGGGGCTGGATGGCTACACCTTC.